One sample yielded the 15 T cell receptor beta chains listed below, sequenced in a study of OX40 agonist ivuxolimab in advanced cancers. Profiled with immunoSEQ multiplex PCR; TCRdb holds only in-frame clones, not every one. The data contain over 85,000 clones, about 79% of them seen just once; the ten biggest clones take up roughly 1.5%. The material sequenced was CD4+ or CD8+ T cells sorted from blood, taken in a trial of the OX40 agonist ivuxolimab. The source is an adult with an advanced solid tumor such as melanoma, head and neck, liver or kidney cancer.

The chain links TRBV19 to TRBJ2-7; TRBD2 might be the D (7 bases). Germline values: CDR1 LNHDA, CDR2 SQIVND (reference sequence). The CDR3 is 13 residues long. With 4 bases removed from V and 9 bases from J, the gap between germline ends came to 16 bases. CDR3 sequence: CASSRGLADTQYF. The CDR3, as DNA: TGTGCCAGTAGTAGGGGGCTAGCGGACACGCAGTACTTC. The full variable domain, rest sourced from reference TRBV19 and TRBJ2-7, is DGGITQSPKYLFRKEGQNVTLSCEQNLNHDAMYWYRQDPGQGLRLIYYSQIVNDFQKGDIAEGYSVSREKKESFPLTVTSAQKNPTAFYLCASSRGLADTQYFGPGTRLTVT.

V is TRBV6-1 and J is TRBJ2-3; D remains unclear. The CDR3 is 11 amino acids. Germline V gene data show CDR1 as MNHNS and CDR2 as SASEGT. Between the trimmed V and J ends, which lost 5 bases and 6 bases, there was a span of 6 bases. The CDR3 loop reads CASSPADTQYF. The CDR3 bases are TGTGCCAGCAGTCCGGCGGATACGCAGTATTTT.

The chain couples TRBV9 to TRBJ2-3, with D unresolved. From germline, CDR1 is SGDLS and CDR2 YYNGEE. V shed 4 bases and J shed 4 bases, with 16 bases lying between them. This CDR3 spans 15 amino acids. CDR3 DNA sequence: TGTGCCAGCAGCTCCCCGACACGCAACGCAGATACGCAGTATTTT. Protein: CASSSPTRNADTQYF.

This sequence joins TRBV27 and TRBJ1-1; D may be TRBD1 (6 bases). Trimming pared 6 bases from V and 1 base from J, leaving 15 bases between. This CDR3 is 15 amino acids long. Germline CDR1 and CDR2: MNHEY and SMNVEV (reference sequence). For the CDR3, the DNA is TGTGCCAGCAGGACGGAGGACAGAAAGAACACTGAAGCTTTCTTT. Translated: CASRTEDRKNTEAFF.

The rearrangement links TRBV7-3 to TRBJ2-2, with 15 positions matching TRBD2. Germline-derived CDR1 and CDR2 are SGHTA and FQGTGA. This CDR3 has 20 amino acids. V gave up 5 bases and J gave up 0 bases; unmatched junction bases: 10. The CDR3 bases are TGTGCCAGCAGCAGAACCGGGACTAGCGGGGGGCGAACGAACACCGGGGAGCTGTTTTTT. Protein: CASSRTGTSGGRTNTGELFF.

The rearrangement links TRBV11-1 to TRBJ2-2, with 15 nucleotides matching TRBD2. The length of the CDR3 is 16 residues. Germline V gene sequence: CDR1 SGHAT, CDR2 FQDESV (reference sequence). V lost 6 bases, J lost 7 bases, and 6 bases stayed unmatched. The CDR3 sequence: CASSSPGLAGGGELFF. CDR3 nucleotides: TGTGCCAGCAGTTCACCGGGACTAGCGGGGGGCGGGGAGCTGTTTTTT.

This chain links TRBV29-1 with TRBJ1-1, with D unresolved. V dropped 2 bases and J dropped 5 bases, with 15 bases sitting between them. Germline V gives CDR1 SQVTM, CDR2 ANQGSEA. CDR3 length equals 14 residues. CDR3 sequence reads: CSVEIFKGGTEAFF. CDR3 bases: TGCAGCGTTGAAATTTTCAAGGGCGGGACTGAAGCTTTCTTT. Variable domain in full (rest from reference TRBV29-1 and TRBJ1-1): SAVISQKPSRDICQRGTSLTIQCQVDSQVTMMFWYRQQPGQSLTLIATANQGSEATYESGFVIDKFPISRPNLTFSTLTVSNMSPEDSSIYLCSVEIFKGGTEAFFGQGTRLTVV.

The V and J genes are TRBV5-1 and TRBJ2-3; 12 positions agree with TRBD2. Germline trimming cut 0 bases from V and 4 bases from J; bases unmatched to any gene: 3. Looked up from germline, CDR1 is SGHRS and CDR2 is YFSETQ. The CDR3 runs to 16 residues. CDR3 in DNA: TGCGCCAGCAGCTTGGCACTAGCGGGAGGAGCAGATACGCAGTATTTT. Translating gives CASSLALAGGADTQYF.

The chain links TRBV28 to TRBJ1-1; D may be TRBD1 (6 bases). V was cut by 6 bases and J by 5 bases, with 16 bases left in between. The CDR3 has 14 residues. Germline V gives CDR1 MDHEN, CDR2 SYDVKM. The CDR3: CASSPHPQGTEAFF. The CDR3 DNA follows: TGTGCCAGCAGCCCGCACCCCCAGGGGACTGAAGCTTTCTTT.

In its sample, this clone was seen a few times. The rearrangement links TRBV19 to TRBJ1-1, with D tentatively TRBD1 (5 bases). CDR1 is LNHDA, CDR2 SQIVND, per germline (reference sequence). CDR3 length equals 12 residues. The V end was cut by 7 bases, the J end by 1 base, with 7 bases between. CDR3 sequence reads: CASKRGNTEAFF. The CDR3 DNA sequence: TGTGCCAGTAAAAGGGGGAACACTGAAGCTTTCTTT.

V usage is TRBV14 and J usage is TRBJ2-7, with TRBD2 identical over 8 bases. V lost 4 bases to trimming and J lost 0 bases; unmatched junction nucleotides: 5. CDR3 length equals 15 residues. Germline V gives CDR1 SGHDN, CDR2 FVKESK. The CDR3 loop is CASSRSGGSSYEQYF. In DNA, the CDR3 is TGTGCCAGCAGCCGAAGCGGGGGATCCTCCTACGAGCAGTACTTC.

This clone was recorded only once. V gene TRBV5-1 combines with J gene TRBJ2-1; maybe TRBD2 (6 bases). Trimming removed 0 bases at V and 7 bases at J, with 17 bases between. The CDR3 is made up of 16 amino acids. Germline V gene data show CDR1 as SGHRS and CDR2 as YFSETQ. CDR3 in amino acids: CASSLASLARDNEQFF. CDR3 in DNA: TGCGCCAGCAGCTTGGCATCACTAGCACGGGATAATGAGCAGTTCTTC.

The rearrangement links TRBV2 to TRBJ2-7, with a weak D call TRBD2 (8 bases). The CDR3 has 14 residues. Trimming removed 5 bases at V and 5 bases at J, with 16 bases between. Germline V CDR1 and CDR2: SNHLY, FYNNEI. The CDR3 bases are TGTGCCAGCAGTTCCGGGAGGGGGCGGAACGAGCAGTACTTC. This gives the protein CASSSGRGRNEQYF.

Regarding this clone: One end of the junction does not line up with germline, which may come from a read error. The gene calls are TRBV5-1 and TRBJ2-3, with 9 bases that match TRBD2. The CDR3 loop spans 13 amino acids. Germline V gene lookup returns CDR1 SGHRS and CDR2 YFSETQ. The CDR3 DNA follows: TGCGCCAGCAGCTTGCTGGTAGCGGGGGAACGGGCTTTT. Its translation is CASSLLVAGERAF.

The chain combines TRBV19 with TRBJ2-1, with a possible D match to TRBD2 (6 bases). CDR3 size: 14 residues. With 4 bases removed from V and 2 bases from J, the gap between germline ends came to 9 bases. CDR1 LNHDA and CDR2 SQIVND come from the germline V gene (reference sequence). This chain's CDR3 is CASSSGAPYNEQFF. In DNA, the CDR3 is TGTGCCAGTAGTAGCGGGGCACCCTACAATGAGCAGTTCTTC.